This T cell receptor (beta chain) emerged from a study of T cell repertoires in cytomegalovirus infection. TCRdb reprocessed the reads via MiXCR and lists one record per CDR3 protein. The sample carries fewer than 1,000,000 distinct CDR3 sequences, approximately 31% recorded once. Study outcomes and limitations: The cumulative frequency of public TCR beta families identified carriers of CMV plus the relevant HLA.

The CDR3 sequence is 16 residues long. The V gene's germline CDR1 is SGHVS and CDR2 FNYEAQ. V was cut by 5 bases and J by 2 bases, with 19 bases left in between. With regard to this clonotype: Antigen: not known.

This TCR derives from a human donor in good health (CMV status not recorded). Some clones in this sample may be carry-over from other donors' samples. The sample in question was cultured CD8+ T cells from PBMCs, obtained from culture after CMV antigen stimulation. The chain is built from TRBV7-6 and TRBJ2-7; D is perhaps TRBD2 (6 bases). The CDR3 coding sequence is TGTGCCAGCAGCCCTAGGGGAGGTATGGGGACCTACGAGCAGTACTTC. Its protein product is CASSPRGGMGTYEQYF.